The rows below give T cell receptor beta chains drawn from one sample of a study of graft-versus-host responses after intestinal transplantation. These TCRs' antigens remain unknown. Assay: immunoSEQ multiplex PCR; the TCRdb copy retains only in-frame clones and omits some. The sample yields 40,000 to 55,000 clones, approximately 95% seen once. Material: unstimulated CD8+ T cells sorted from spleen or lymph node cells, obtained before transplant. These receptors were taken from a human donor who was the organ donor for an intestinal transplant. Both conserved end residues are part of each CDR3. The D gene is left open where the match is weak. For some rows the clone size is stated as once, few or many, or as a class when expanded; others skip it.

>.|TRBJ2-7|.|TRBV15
TGTGCCACCAGCAGCCTAGACAGCTACGAGCAGTACTTC
CATSSLDSYEQYF
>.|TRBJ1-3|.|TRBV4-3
TGCGCCAGCAGCCAAAGGGACTTCAGAGACCCACTCTCTGGAAACACCATATATTTT
CASSQRDFRDPLSGNTIYF
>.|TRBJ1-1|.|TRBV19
TGTGCCAGTAGTATCGCCGGGACGGGGAACACTGAAGCTTTCTTT
CASSIAGTGNTEAFF
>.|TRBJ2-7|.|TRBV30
TGTGCCTGGAGTGTAGGCGCCTACGAGCAGTACTTC
CAWSVGAYEQYF
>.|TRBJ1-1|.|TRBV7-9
TGTGCCAGCAGCACTCCCTCAGGGAACACTGAAGCTTTCTTT
CASSTPSGNTEAFF
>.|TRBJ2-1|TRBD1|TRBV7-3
TGTGCCAGCAGCTTCGGGGCAGGGGGCTACAATGAGCAGTTCTTC
CASSFGAGGYNEQFF
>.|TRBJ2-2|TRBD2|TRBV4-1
TGCGCCAGCAGCCACATAGCGGGGGGGCCCAACACCGGGGAGCTGTTTTTT
CASSHIAGGPNTGELFF
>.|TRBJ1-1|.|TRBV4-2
TGTGCCAGCAGCCAAGATGGAGGGGCTGGTGGCACTGAAGCTTTCTTT
CASSQDGGAGGTEAFF
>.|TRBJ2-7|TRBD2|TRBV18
TGTGCCAGCTCACTACTAGCGGGGGCTACCTACGAGCAGTACTTC
CASSLLAGATYEQYF
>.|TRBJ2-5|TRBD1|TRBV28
TGTGCCAGCAGCCAGGGACAGGGGGAGGTCGATGGGGAGACCCAGTACTTC
CASSQGQGEVDGETQYF
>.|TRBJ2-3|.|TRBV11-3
TGTGCCAGCGGGGGGTGGGGACGCACAGATACGCAGTATTTT
CASGGWGRTDTQYF
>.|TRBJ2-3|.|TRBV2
TGTGCCAGCAGTGCCCAAGGGGGGCGCACAGATACGCAGTATTTT
CASSAQGGRTDTQYF
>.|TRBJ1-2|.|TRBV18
TGTGCCAGCTCACTTCGGGGGATTCCTAACTATGGCTACACCTTC
CASSLRGIPNYGYTF
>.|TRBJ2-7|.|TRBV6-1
TGTGCCAGCACGGTTTCAGGGAACTCCTACGAGCAGTACTTC
CASTVSGNSYEQYF
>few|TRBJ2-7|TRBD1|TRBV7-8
TGTGCCAGCAGCTTAGACAGGGGGCTTTCGTACGAGCAGTACTTC
CASSLDRGLSYEQYF
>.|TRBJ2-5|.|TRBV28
TGTGCCAGCAGTGCCTACCCAGATGGGGGAGGGGGCTACCAAGAGACCCAGTACTTC
CASSAYPDGGGGYQETQYF
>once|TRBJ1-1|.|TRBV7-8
TGTGCCAGCAGCTTGTTCGGGATGGAGGTTTTCGGTAACACTGAAGCTTTCTTT
CASSLFGMEVFGNTEAFF
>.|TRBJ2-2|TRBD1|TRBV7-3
TGTGCCAGCAGCTTGGGACAGGGAGACACCGGGGAGCTGTTTTTT
CASSLGQGDTGELFF
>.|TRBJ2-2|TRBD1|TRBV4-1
TGCGCCAGCAGCCCTGGACAGGGGGCCGGCGGGGAGCTGTTTTTT
CASSPGQGAGGELFF
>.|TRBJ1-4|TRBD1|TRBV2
TGTGCCAGCGCCAGGGGGATCGATAATGAAAAACTGTTTTTT
CASARGIDNEKLFF
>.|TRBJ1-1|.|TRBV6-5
TGTGCCTCGGGTCCAACGGAGAACACTGAAGCTTTCTTT
CASGPTENTEAFF
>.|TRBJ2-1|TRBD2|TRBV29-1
TGCAGCGTTGAGCCGGGACTAGCGGGGGGGCCCCTGACTGACAATGAGCAGTTCTTC
CSVEPGLAGGPLTDNEQFF
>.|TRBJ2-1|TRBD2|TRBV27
TGTGCCAGCAGTCCCTTCGGCAACTATCTTAGCGGGGGGTACAATGAGCAGTTCTTC
CASSPFGNYLSGGYNEQFF
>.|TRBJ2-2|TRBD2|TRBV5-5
TGTGCCAGCAGCTCGACTAGCGGGGTTAACACCGGGGAGCTGTTTTTT
CASSSTSGVNTGELFF
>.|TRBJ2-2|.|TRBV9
TGTGCCAGCAGCGCCGTCGCGTTGGGCACCGGGGAGCTGTTTTTT
CASSAVALGTGELFF
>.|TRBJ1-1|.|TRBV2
TGTGCCAGCAGTGAGCCAGGGAAAGGCACTGAAGCTTTCTTT
CASSEPGKGTEAFF
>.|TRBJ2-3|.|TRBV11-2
TGTGCCAGCAGCTTGACAGCAGATACGCAGTATTTT
CASSLTADTQYF
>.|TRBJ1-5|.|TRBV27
TGTGCCAGCAGTCCTCTCCATAGGGGGGTTAATCAGCCCCAGCATTTT
CASSPLHRGVNQPQHF
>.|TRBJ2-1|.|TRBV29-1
TGCAGCGTTGAACGTTGGACTGACACCTACAATGAGCAGTTCTTC
CSVERWTDTYNEQFF
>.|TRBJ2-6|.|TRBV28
TGTGCCAGCAGTTTTGAGTCTGGGGCCAACGTCCTGACTTTC
CASSFESGANVLTF
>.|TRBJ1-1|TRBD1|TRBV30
TGTGCCTGGAGTCCGGGACAGGGGAGCACTGAAGCTTTCTTT
CAWSPGQGSTEAFF
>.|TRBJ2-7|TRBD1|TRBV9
TGTGCCAGCAGCGCCGGGACAGGGGGCTCCGAGCAGTACTTC
CASSAGTGGSEQYF
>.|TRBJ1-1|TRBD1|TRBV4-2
TGTGCCAGCAACCCGACAGGGGGCGCCACTGAAGCTTTCTTT
CASNPTGGATEAFF
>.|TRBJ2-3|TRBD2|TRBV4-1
TGCGCCAGCAGCCAAGTGGGGGGGGGCACAGATACGCAGTATTTT
CASSQVGGGTDTQYF
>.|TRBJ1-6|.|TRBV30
TGTGCCTGGGACCGGGCCTCCGGCGGTTCACCCCTCCACTTT
CAWDRASGGSPLHF
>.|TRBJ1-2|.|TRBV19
TGTGCCAGTAGTATCGGCGGGGGTGGAGGCTACACCTTC
CASSIGGGGGYTF
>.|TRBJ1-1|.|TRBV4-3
TGCGCCAGCAGCCAATTCTCTGAGGGTGAAGCTTTCTTT
CASSQFSEGEAFF
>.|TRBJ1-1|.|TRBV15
TGTGCCACCAGCAGGAGAGGGACTGAAGCTTTCTTT
CATSRRGTEAFF
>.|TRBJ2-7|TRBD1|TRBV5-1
TGCGCCAGCAGCTTGTCCGCAGGGGGCGCGGGCGAGCAGTACTTC
CASSLSAGGAGEQYF
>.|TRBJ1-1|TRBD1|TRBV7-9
TGTGCCAGCAGACCCGAGTGGACAGGGGAGGGGGAAGCTTTCTTT
CASRPEWTGEGEAFF
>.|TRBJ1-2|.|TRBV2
TGTGCCAGCAGCGATAATCGGGGCTACTATGGCTACACCTTC
CASSDNRGYYGYTF
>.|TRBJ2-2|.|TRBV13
TGTGCCAGCAGCCCAGGGACGGGAACCGGGGAGCTGTTTTTT
CASSPGTGTGELFF
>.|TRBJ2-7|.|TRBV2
TGTGCCAGCAGACCTTTGGACTCGTCAACGGTCTACGAGCAGTACTTC
CASRPLDSSTVYEQYF
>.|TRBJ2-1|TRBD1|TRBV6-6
TGTGCCAGCACGGGACAGGGGAATGAGCAGTTCTTC
CASTGQGNEQFF